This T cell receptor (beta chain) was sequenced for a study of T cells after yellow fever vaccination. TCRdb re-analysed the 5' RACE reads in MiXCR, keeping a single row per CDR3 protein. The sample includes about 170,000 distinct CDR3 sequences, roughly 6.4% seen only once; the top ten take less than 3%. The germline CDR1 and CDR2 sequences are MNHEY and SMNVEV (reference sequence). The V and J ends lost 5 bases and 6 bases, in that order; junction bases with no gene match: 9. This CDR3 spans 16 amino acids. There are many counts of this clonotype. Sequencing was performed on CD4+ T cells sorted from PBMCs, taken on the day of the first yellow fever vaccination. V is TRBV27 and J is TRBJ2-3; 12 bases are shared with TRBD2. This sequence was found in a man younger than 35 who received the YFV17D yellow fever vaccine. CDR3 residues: CASSPRLAGAHDTQYF. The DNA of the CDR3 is TGTGCCAGCAGTCCCCGACTAGCGGGGGCCCACGATACGCAGTATTTT.